This T cell receptor (beta chain) was retrieved from a study of blood T cell repertoires in COVID-19. Study-wide background: Material from acute and convalescent COVID-19 was sourced from the United States, Italy and Spain. PBMCs, B-cell-depleted T cells, or T cells provided the cDNA or gDNA that made up the material.

The CDR3 totals 16 residues. Germline CDR1 SNHLY, CDR2 FYNNEI. J gave up 4 bases and V 5 bases, and 11 bases lay outside the gene matches. Authors' data handling: It was from reference gene primer amplification that nucleated cell counts were estimated. TCRdb's copy holds only in-frame clones and misses some; the assay was immunoSEQ multiplex PCR. The V and J calls and clone size were taken over from that table, and D and trimming were inferred from the DNA. The sample lists about 230,000 clones, under 90% occurring once. One Seattle source followed patients from active infection through their disease course.

This clonotype was sampled from a man aged 50 to 59 with COVID-19, enrolled during active disease. The sample consisted of peripheral blood. The chain carries TRBV2 and TRBJ2-7; 10 nucleotides match TRBD1. The CDR3 sequence is CASSSQTGGFGYEQYF. The CDR3 nucleotides are TGTGCCAGCAGTTCCCAGACAGGGGGCTTTGGATACGAGCAGTACTTC.